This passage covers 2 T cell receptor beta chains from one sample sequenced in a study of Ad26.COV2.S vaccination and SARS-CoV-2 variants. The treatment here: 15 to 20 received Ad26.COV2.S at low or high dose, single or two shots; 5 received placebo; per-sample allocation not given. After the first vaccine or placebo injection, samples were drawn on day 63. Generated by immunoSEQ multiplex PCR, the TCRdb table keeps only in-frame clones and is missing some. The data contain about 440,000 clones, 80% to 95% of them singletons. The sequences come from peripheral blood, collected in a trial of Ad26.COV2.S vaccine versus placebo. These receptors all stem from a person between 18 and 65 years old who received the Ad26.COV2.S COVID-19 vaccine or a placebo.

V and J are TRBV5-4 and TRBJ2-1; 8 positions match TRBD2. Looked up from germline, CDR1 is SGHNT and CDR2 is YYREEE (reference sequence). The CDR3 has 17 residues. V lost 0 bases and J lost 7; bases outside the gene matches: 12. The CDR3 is CASSLAKRSGSGNEQFF. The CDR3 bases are TGTGCCAGCAGCTTGGCCAAGCGAAGCGGGAGCGGAAATGAGCAGTTCTTC.

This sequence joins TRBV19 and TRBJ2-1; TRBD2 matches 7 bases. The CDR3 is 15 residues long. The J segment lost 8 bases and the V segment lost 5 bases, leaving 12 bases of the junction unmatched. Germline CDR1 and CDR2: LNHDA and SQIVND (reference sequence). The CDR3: CASSGGGLIRYEQFF. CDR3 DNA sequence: TGTGCCAGTAGTGGGGGGGGGTTGATTCGGTATGAGCAGTTCTTC.